Listed here are 2 T cell receptor beta chains from one sample, sequenced in a study of technical replicates of blood from several donors. Data came from immunoSEQ multiplex PCR; TCRdb stores just in-frame clones and leaves some out. The table has about 83,000 clones, just over 90% seen once. Sample: T cells isolated from PBMCs. Receptor source: a human donor in good health.

This chain joins TRBV30 and TRBJ1-2; 8 bases match TRBD1. Looked up from germline, CDR1 is GTSNPN and CDR2 is SVGIG (reference sequence). The CDR3 has 12 residues. V lost 6 bases and J lost 4; bases outside the gene matches: 4. The CDR3 nucleotides are TGTGCCTGCTATACAGGGGGCTATGGCTACACCTTC. Translated: CACYTGGYGYTF.

The chain uses TRBV14 and TRBJ2-1; TRBD1 might be the D (6 bases). The CDR3 consists of 18 residues. In germline, CDR1 is SGHDN, CDR2 FVKESK. The V and J ends lost 1 base and 8 bases respectively, with 24 bases between them. The chain's CDR3 is CASSQAHPVLTGSDEQFF. The CDR3 DNA reads as TGTGCCAGCAGCCAAGCGCATCCCGTCTTAACAGGGAGTGATGAGCAGTTCTTC.